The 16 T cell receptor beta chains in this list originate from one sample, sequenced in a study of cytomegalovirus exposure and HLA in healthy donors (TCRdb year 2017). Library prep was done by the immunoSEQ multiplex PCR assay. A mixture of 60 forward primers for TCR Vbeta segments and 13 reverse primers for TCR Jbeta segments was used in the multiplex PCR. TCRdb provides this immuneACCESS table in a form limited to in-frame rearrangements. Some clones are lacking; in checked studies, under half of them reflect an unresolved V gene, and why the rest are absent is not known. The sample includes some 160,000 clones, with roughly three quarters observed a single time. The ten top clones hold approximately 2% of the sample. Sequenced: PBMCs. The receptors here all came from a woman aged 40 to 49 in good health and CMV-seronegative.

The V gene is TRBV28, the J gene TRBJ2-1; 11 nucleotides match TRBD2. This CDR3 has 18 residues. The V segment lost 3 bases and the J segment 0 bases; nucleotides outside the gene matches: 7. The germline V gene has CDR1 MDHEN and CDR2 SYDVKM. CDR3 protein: CASSFLSTSGSSYNEQFF. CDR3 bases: TGTGCCAGCAGTTTTCTGAGTACTAGCGGGAGCTCCTACAATGAGCAGTTCTTC.

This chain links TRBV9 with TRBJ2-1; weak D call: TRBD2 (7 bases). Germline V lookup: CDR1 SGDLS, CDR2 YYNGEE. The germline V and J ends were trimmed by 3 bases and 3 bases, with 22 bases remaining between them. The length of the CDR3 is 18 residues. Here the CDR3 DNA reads TGTGCCAGCAGCGCACCAGGGGAACGGGACTACCTCTACAATGAGCAGTTCTTC. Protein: CASSAPGERDYLYNEQFF.

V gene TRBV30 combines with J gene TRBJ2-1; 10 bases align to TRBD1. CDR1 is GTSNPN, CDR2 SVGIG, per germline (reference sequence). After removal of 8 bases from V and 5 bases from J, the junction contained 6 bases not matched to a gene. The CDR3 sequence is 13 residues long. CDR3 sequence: CAEGQGGDNEQFF. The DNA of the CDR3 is TGTGCCGAAGGACAGGGGGGTGACAATGAGCAGTTCTTC.

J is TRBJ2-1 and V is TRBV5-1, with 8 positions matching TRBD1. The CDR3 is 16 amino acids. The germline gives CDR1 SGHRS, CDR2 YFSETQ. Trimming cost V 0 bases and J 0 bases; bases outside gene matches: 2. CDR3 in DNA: TGCGCCAGCAGCTTGGCCGGGACAGGCTCCTACAATGAGCAGTTCTTC. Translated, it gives CASSLAGTGSYNEQFF.

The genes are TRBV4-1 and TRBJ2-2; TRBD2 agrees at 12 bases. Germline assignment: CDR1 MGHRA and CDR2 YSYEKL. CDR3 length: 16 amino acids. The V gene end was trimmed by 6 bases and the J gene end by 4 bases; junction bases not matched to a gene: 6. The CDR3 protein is CASSSPTSGGTGELFF. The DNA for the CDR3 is TGCGCCAGCAGTTCGCCGACTAGCGGGGGCACCGGGGAGCTGTTTTTT.

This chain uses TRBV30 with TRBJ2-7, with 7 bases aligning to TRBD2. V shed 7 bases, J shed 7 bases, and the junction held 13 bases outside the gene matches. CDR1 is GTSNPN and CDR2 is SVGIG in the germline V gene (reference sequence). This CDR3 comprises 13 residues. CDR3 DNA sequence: TGTGCCTCCTCCCTCAGCGGGGCGGGGGAGCAGTACTTC. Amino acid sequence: CASSLSGAGEQYF.

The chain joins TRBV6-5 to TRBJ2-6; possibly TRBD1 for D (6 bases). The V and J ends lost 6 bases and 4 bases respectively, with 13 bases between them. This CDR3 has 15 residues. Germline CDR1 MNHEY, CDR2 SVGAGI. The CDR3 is CASSPQGTGANVLTF. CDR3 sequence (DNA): TGTGCCAGCAGCCCACAGGGAACCGGGGCCAACGTCCTGACTTTC.

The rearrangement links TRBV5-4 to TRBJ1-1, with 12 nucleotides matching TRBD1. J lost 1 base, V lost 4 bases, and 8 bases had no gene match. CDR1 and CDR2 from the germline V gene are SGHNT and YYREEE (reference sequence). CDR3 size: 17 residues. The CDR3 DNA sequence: TGTGCCAGCAGCCCCGGGACAGGGGGCTCAGGGAACACTGAAGCTTTCTTT. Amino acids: CASSPGTGGSGNTEAFF.

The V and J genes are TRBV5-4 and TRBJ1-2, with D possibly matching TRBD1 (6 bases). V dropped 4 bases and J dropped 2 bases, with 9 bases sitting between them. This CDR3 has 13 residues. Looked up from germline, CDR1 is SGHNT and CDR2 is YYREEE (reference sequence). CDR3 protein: CASSTGQNYGYTF. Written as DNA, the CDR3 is TGTGCCAGCAGCACTGGACAGAACTATGGCTACACCTTC.

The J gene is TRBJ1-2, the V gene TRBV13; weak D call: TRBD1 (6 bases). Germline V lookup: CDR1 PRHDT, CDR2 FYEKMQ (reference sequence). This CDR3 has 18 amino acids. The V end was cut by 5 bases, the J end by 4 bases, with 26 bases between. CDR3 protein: CASSIMGQGTIRGYGYTF. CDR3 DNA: TGTGCCAGCAGCATTATGGGGCAGGGGACGATCCGGGGCTATGGCTACACCTTC. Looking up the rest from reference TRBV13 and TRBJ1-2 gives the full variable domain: AAGVIQSPRHLIKEKRETATLKCYPIPRHDTVYWYQQGPGQDPQFLISFYEKMQSDKGSIPDRFSAQQFSDYHSELNMSSLELGDSALYFCASSIMGQGTIRGYGYTFGSGTRLTVV.

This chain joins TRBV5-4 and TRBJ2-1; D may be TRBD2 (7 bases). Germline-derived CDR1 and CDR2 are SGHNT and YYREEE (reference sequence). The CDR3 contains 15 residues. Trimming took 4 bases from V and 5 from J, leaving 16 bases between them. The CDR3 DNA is TGTGCCAGCAGCCTCCCGGGGGGCGGAAACAATGAGCAGTTCTTC. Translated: CASSLPGGGNNEQFF.

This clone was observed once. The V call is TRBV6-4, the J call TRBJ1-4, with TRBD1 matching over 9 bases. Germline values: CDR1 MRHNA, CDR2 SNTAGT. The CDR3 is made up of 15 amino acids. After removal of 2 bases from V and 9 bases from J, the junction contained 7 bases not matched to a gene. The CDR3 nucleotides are TGTGCCAGCAGTGACCCGCAGGACAGGGGACAAAAACTGTTTTTT. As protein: CASSDPQDRGQKLFF.

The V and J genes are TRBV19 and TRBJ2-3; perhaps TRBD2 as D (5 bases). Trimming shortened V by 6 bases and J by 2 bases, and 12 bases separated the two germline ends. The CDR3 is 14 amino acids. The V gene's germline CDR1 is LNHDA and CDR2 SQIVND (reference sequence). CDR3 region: CASRGSAYTDTQYF. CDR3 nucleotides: TGTGCCAGTAGGGGTAGCGCGTACACAGATACGCAGTATTTT.

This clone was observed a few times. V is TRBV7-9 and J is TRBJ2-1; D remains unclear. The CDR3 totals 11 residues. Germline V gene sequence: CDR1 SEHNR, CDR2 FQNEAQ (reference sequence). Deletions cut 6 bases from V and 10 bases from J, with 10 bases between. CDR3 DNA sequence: TGTGCCAGCAGTGCTGTGGAGGAGCAGTTCTTC. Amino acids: CASSAVEEQFF.

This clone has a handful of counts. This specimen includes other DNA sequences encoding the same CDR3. CDR3 bases: TGTGCCAGCAGGGACAGCTCTGGAAACACCATATATTTT. It encodes CASRDSSGNTIYF. This chain links TRBV6-6 with TRBJ1-3, with D tentatively TRBD1 (6 bases). V shed 6 bases and J shed 0 bases, with 6 bases lying between them. CDR1 MNHNY and CDR2 SVGAGI come from the germline V gene (reference sequence). The CDR3 contains 13 residues.

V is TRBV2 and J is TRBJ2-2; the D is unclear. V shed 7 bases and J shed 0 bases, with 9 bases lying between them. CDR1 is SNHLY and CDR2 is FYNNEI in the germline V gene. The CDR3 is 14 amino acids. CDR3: CASTNLANTGELFF. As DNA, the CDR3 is TGTGCCAGCACTAACCTCGCGAACACCGGGGAGCTGTTTTTT.